The next 25 T cell receptor beta chains were all read from a single sample in a study of blood T cell repertoires in COVID-19. The repertoire was sequenced with immunoSEQ multiplex PCR; TCRdb's copy has only in-frame clones and lacks some. This sample has roughly 500,000 clones, with 89% found just once. Specimen: peripheral blood. These receptors all come from a man younger than 30 with COVID-19, enrolled during active disease.

The V and J genes are TRBV29-1 and TRBJ2-1; 7 bases fit TRBD2. Germline V lookup: CDR1 SQVTM, CDR2 ANQGSEA. The CDR3 covers 14 residues. V gave up 3 bases and J gave up 4 bases; unmatched junction bases: 6. The CDR3 DNA sequence: TGCAGCGTTGAGGGGACTACCTCATACAATGAGCAGTTCTTC. Amino acids: CSVEGTTSYNEQFF.

This chain links TRBV11-3 with TRBJ2-3; tentative D call: TRBD2 (6 bases). Deletions cut 6 bases from V and 3 bases from J, with 16 bases between. This CDR3 spans 15 amino acids. Per the germline V gene, CDR1 is SGHNT and CDR2 is YENEEA. The CDR3 coding sequence is TGTGCCAGCAGTCGTAGCGGAGACGGGACAGATACGCAGTATTTT. Its protein is CASSRSGDGTDTQYF. Complete variable domain (other parts from reference TRBV11-3 and TRBJ2-3): EAGVVQSPRYKIIEKKQPVAFWCNPISGHNTLYWYLQNLGQGPELLIRYENEEAVDDSQLPKDRFSAERLKGVDSTLKIQPAELGDSAVYLCASSRSGDGTDTQYFGPGTRLTVL.

This clone was detected once. The chain is built from TRBV27 and TRBJ1-6; D is possibly TRBD1 (6 bases). V was shortened by 5 bases and J by 9 bases, with 14 bases between the two germline ends. The CDR3 length is 14 residues. The germline V gene encodes CDR1 MNHEY and CDR2 SMNVEV (reference sequence). CDR3 nucleotide sequence: TGTGCCAGCAGTGCGGACAGTCTTGGTTCACCCCTCCACTTT. It translates to CASSADSLGSPLHF.

The chain carries TRBV24-1 and TRBJ2-1; TRBD2 matches 13 bases. This CDR3 region has 17 residues. CDR1 is KGHDR and CDR2 is SFDVKD in the germline V gene. The V gene end was trimmed by 4 bases and the J gene end by 4 bases; junction bases not matched to a gene: 6. The CDR3 protein is CATSDTSGRAVYNEQFF. DNA of the CDR3: TGTGCCACCAGTGACACTAGCGGGAGGGCAGTATACAATGAGCAGTTCTTC.

This chain uses TRBV27 with TRBJ2-3; D is uncertain. Per the germline V gene, CDR1 is MNHEY and CDR2 is SMNVEV (reference sequence). The CDR3 sequence is 14 residues long. V was pared by 8 bases and J by 0 bases, with 12 bases between. The CDR3 region has the DNA TGTGCCAGCTCCGGTCCTTTTAGCACAGATACGCAGTATTTT. Its protein product is CASSGPFSTDTQYF.

This sequence joins TRBV5-1 and TRBJ2-7; 7 nucleotides line up with TRBD1. From germline, CDR1 is SGHRS and CDR2 YFSETQ. This CDR3 spans 14 amino acids. Unmatched junction bases numbered 2, after V lost 0 bases and J lost 2 bases. Here the CDR3 DNA reads TGCGCCAGCAGCTTGGGGGACAGCACCTACGAGCAGTACTTC. As protein: CASSLGDSTYEQYF.

The count of this clone is one. The J gene is TRBJ2-4, the V gene TRBV10-3, with D possibly TRBD2 on 5 matching bases. Per germline, CDR1 ENHRY and CDR2 SYGVKD. CDR3 size: 12 residues. Trimming shortened V by 4 bases and J by 4 bases, and 5 bases separated the two germline ends. The CDR3 here is CAISGTKNIQYF. In nucleotides, the CDR3 is TGTGCCATCAGTGGGACTAAAAACATTCAGTACTTC.

The chain has TRBV24-1 and TRBJ1-5, with D possibly TRBD1 on 5 matching bases. V shed 4 bases and J shed 5 bases, with 11 bases lying between them. Germline V CDR1 and CDR2: KGHDR, SFDVKD. The CDR3 contains 14 residues. For the CDR3, the DNA is TGTGCCACCAGTGACGCCAGGGCGTATCAGCCCCAGCATTTT. It encodes CATSDARAYQPQHF.

CDR3 coding DNA: TGTGCCAGCAGCAAACTTCCCCGGACTGGGACCTACGAGCAGTACTTC. Protein sequence: CASSKLPRTGTYEQYF. The chain recombines TRBV21-1 with TRBJ2-7; the D segment call TRBD2 is taken from the table without a DNA check. TRBV21-1 is a known pseudogene. The CDR3 has 16 amino acids.

This chain joins TRBV18 and TRBJ1-2, with TRBD1 matching over 8 bases. The CDR3 has 13 amino acids. In germline, CDR1 is KGHSH, CDR2 LQKENI. V lost 4 bases and J lost 6; bases outside the gene matches: 4. The CDR3 is CASSQDREHGYTF. The CDR3 coding sequence is TGTGCCAGCTCACAGGACAGGGAGCATGGCTACACCTTC.

This chain joins TRBV18 and TRBJ2-3; 12 positions match TRBD2. Trimming cost V 5 bases and J 8 bases; bases outside gene matches: 8. Germline V gene sequence: CDR1 KGHSH, CDR2 LQKENI. This CDR3 is 15 amino acids long. CDR3: CASSSRTSGVTTQYF. Written as DNA, the CDR3 is TGTGCCAGCTCATCAAGGACTAGCGGGGTAACTACGCAGTATTTT.

This clone was detected only a few times. CDR3 region: CASSVQYTGELFF. The CDR3 DNA sequence: TGTGCCAGCAGCGTACAGTACACCGGGGAGCTGTTTTTT. This sequence joins TRBV11-2 and TRBJ2-2; D gene unclear. The V end was cut by 5 bases, the J end by 3 bases, with 7 bases between. The CDR3 extends over 13 amino acids. Per germline, CDR1 SGHAT and CDR2 FQNNGV. Filled out from reference TRBV11-2 and TRBJ2-2, the complete variable domain reads EAGVAQSPRYKIIEKRQSVAFWCNPISGHATLYWYQQILGQGPKLLIQFQNNGVVDDSQLPKDRFSAERLKGVDSTLKIQPAKLEDSAVYLCASSVQYTGELFFGEGSRLTVL.

This clone was seen once. The chain carries TRBV7-9 and TRBJ2-3; 7 bases match TRBD1. Germline V CDR1 and CDR2: SEHNR, FQNEAQ (reference sequence). There are 17 residues in the CDR3. Germline trimming cut 3 bases from V and 4 bases from J; bases unmatched to any gene: 13. CDR3 in amino acids: CASSFPTRGYSPDTQYF. The CDR3, as DNA: TGTGCCAGCAGCTTCCCAACCAGGGGGTACTCCCCAGATACGCAGTATTTT.

The rearrangement links TRBV6-6 to TRBJ2-7, with 11 nucleotides matching TRBD1. The CDR3 sequence is 15 residues long. V lost 2 bases and J lost 4; bases outside the gene matches: 4. Germline CDR1 and CDR2: MNHNY and SVGAGI (reference sequence). CDR3 in amino acids: CASSYPGTGGYEQYF. CDR3 nucleotides: TGTGCCAGCAGTTACCCCGGGACAGGGGGTTACGAGCAGTACTTC.

This rearrangement joins TRBV7-2 to TRBJ1-1; a weak D match, TRBD1 (6 bases). The CDR3 contains 13 residues. The germline V gene has CDR1 SGHTA and CDR2 FQGNSA. V shed 5 bases and J shed 3 bases, with 10 bases lying between them. The CDR3 region has the DNA TGTGCCAGCAGCGGACAGCGGTACACTGAAGCTTTCTTT. Protein sequence: CASSGQRYTEAFF.

The chain carries TRBV24-1 and TRBJ2-3; D perhaps matches TRBD1 (6 bases). Trimming left V 7 bases short and J 0 bases short, with 10 bases between. Germline CDR1 is KGHDR and CDR2 is SFDVKD. CDR3 length equals 14 residues. As DNA, the CDR3 is TGTGCCACCAGGCAGGGGAGAAGCACAGATACGCAGTATTTT. Its translation is CATRQGRSTDTQYF.

The rearrangement uses TRBV6-1 and TRBJ1-2; no definite D call. Trimming took 2 bases from V and 3 from J, leaving 13 bases between them. Germline CDR1 and CDR2: MNHNS and SASEGT. The CDR3 has 15 amino acids. Written as DNA, the CDR3 is TGTGCCAGCAGTGAAATACTCACTCGGGACTATGGCTACACCTTC. Amino acids: CASSEILTRDYGYTF.

The chain combines TRBV13 with TRBJ2-5; 13 nucleotides match TRBD2. Germline-derived CDR1 and CDR2 are PRHDT and FYEKMQ (reference sequence). This CDR3 has 19 residues. The V gene end was trimmed by 2 bases and the J gene end by 2 bases; junction bases not matched to a gene: 11. The CDR3 region has the DNA TGTGCCAGCAGCTTATTACTAGGGACTAGCGGGAAGGGGCAAGAGACCCAGTACTTC. Translation gives CASSLLLGTSGKGQETQYF.

This chain links TRBV27 with TRBJ1-3; a possible D gene is TRBD1 (6 bases). V was shortened by 5 bases and J by 6 bases, with 20 bases between the two germline ends. CDR3 size: 16 residues. Per germline, CDR1 MNHEY and CDR2 SMNVEV (reference sequence). The chain's CDR3 is CASSPPLSGVENTIYF. In DNA, the CDR3 is TGTGCCAGCAGTCCCCCGTTATCAGGGGTAGAAAACACCATATATTTT.

The rearrangement joins TRBV14 to TRBJ2-1; a weak D match, TRBD2 (5 bases). CDR3 length equals 14 residues. Germline CDR1 and CDR2: SGHDN and FVKESK. Trimming took 4 bases from V and 4 from J, leaving 11 bases between them. The CDR3 DNA is TGTGCCAGCAGCCCCCCGCGGGCATACAATGAGCAGTTCTTC. Translation gives CASSPPRAYNEQFF.

The gene calls are TRBV7-2 and TRBJ1-2; 11 bases are shared with TRBD1. Germline CDR1 and CDR2: SGHTA and FQGNSA. The CDR3 sequence is 14 residues long. The junction had 8 bases not matched to a gene; V was cut back by 6 bases and J by 8 bases. This CDR3 is CASRTGTGGRGYTF. The CDR3 bases are TGTGCCAGCAGGACGGGGACAGGGGGACGGGGCTACACCTTC.

V gene TRBV29-1 combines with J gene TRBJ2-7; 15 bases line up with TRBD2. Losses at the gene ends were 0 bases for V and 4 bases for J; bases not matched to a gene: 7. Germline CDR1 is SQVTM and CDR2 is ANQGSEA. CDR3 length: 17 amino acids. The DNA for the CDR3 is TGCAGCGTTGAAGAAGGGACTAGCGGGGGGCTTCCATACGAGCAGTACTTC. The encoded protein is CSVEEGTSGGLPYEQYF.

The chain is built from TRBV4-2 and TRBJ2-5; TRBD2 matches 8 bases. The CDR3 contains 15 residues. Germline V gene data show CDR1 as LGHNA and CDR2 as YNFKEQ. The trim removed 4 bases at V and 3 bases at J, leaving 7 bases unmatched. CDR3 loop: CASSPRLALKETQYF. For the CDR3, the DNA is TGTGCCAGCAGCCCCCGACTAGCGCTGAAAGAGACCCAGTACTTC.

This chain connects TRBV12-3 or TRBV12-4 to TRBJ2-1, with D uncertain. CDR3 length: 13 residues. Trimming removed 7 bases from V and 8 bases from J, with 15 bases in between. DNA of the CDR3: TGTGCCAGCACATCCCCCATTTTTGATGAGCAGTTCTTC. Translating gives CASTSPIFDEQFF.

This clone was observed many times. The chain uses TRBV9 and TRBJ2-1; D perhaps matches TRBD2 (5 bases). The germline V gene encodes CDR1 SGDLS and CDR2 YYNGEE. The ends were cut back, 0 bases at V and 9 bases at J, with 22 bases in the middle. This CDR3 has 17 residues. CDR3 sequence (DNA): TGTGCCAGCAGCGTAGGGGGTGGGAGCCCAAGTGGTGCTGAGCAGTTCTTC. Translating gives CASSVGGGSPSGAEQFF.